Listed below are T cell receptor beta chains from one sample, sequenced in a study of Tregs in tolerant kidney transplant recipients. TCRdb's table, derived via immunoSEQ multiplex PCR, lists solely in-frame clones and lacks some. The profile shows 74,000 or so clones, roughly 90% of them singletons. This specimen consisted of CD4+ T cells from blood (PBMCs), obtained 24 months after the transplant. The receptors were sampled from a human patient who received a combined kidney and bone marrow transplant. The graft donor may account for some of the T cells. CDR3s include the opening cysteine and the closing phenylalanine or tryptophan. D genes are given only for firm matches. Clone size, where shown, is once, few, many, or a class for clones that have expanded.

size	D	V	J	CDR3	DNA
-	-	TRBV5-4	TRBJ1-6	CASSFTVANSGSPLHF	TGTGCCAGCAGCTTCACGGTAGCAAATTCGGGTTCACCCCTCCACTTT
-	TRBD2	TRBV15	TRBJ2-1	CATSPRGGTSGYNEQFF	TGTGCCACCAGTCCGAGAGGGGGGACTAGCGGGTACAATGAGCAGTTCTTC
-	-	TRBV11-3	TRBJ2-1	CASSLRESQFF	TGTGCCAGCAGCTTACGGGAGTCCCAGTTCTTC
-	-	TRBV30	TRBJ2-1	CAWSVEGRNEQFF	TGTGCCTGGAGTGTCGAGGGGAGGAATGAGCAGTTCTTC
-	TRBD1	TRBV15	TRBJ1-4	CATSRGQGEKLFF	TGTGCCACCAGCAGAGGACAGGGGGAAAAACTGTTTTTT
-	-	TRBV6-6	TRBJ2-5	CASRDSPYQETQYF	TGTGCCAGCCGGGACTCCCCGTACCAAGAGACCCAGTACTTC
-	-	TRBV2	TRBJ1-6	CASRGRGYNSPLHF	TGTGCCAGCAGGGGGAGGGGCTATAATTCCCCCCTCCACTTT
-	TRBD1	TRBV13	TRBJ2-1	CASSLVGQGAYNEQFF	TGTGCCAGCAGCTTAGTGGGACAGGGGGCGTACAATGAGCAGTTCTTC
-	TRBD2	TRBV5-1	TRBJ2-1	CASWGTTSYNEQFF	TGCGCCAGCTGGGGGACTACGTCCTACAATGAGCAGTTCTTC
-	-	TRBV19	TRBJ1-2	CASTSTGLANYGYTF	TGTGCCAGTACCTCGACAGGTTTAGCTAACTATGGCTACACCTTC
-	-	TRBV27	TRBJ1-1	CASSQISRVGTEAFF	TGTGCCAGCAGCCAAATCTCCAGGGTGGGCACTGAAGCTTTCTTT
-	TRBD1	TRBV14	TRBJ1-6	CASSQWTGSNSPLHF	TGTGCCAGCAGCCAATGGACAGGGAGTAATTCACCCCTCCACTTT
-	-	TRBV18	TRBJ1-2	CASSPSGLNYGYTF	TGTGCCAGCTCACCAAGTGGGCTCAACTATGGCTACACCTTC
-	TRBD2	TRBV4-2	TRBJ2-3	CASSQDPAGGTDTQYF	TGTGCCAGCAGCCAAGATCCGGCGGGGGGAACAGATACGCAGTATTTT
-	-	TRBV7-9	TRBJ2-3	CAILTDTQYF	TGTGCCATCCTAACGGATACGCAGTATTTT
-	-	TRBV5-1	TRBJ1-2	CASSLQPGPEGYTF	TGCGCCAGCAGCCTCCAACCTGGCCCGGAGGGCTACACCTTC
-	-	TRBV4-3	TRBJ2-2	CASSQAGFVGELFF	TGCGCCAGCAGCCAAGCAGGTTTTGTCGGGGAGCTGTTTTTT
-	-	TRBV6-5	TRBJ2-7	CASRSTPQGEQYF	TGTGCCAGCAGATCGACTCCCCAGGGCGAGCAGTACTTC
once	TRBD2	TRBV4-2	TRBJ2-7	CASRDVRGGYEQYF	TGTGCCAGCAGAGACGTACGGGGGGGATACGAGCAGTACTTC
-	TRBD1	TRBV10-3	TRBJ2-7	CAISESGTGQTYEQYF	TGTGCCATCAGTGAGTCAGGGACAGGGCAAACCTACGAGCAGTACTTC
-	TRBD1	TRBV25-1	TRBJ1-2	CASSDRGRVSGYTF	TGTGCCAGCAGCGACAGGGGGCGAGTCAGTGGCTACACCTTC
once	-	TRBV19	TRBJ1-4	CASSLTGSTNEKLFF	TGTGCCAGTAGTTTAACAGGGTCAACTAATGAAAAACTGTTTTTT
-	-	TRBV7-3	TRBJ2-2	CASSQKSPAGFYTNTGELFF	TGTGCCAGCAGCCAAAAATCTCCGGCGGGATTTTACACGAACACCGGGGAGCTGTTTTTT
-	-	TRBV11-3	TRBJ1-3	CASSNGASRGNTIYF	TGTGCCAGCAGCAACGGGGCCTCAAGGGGGAACACCATATATTTT
few	-	TRBV15	TRBJ2-3	CATSRDVRGAYTDTQYF	TGTGCCACCAGCAGAGACGTACGCGGGGCGTACACAGATACGCAGTATTTT
-	-	TRBV2	TRBJ2-5	CASSGGSYQETQYF	TGTGCCAGCAGTGGAGGGTCCTACCAAGAGACCCAGTACTTC
-	TRBD1	TRBV27	TRBJ1-2	CPSRDNPTGTRSWGYTF	TGCCCCAGCAGGGACAACCCGACAGGGACAAGGTCGTGGGGCTACACCTTC
-	TRBD1	TRBV4-1	TRBJ2-2	CASSQPGTGGKSTGELFF	TGCGCCAGCAGCCAGCCCGGGACAGGGGGTAAATCCACCGGGGAGCTGTTTTTT
-	-	TRBV30	TRBJ1-1	CAWDSNRLAFF	TGTGCCTGGGACTCCAACAGGCTTGCTTTCTTT
-	-	TRBV12-5	TRBJ2-6	CASGTGANVLTF	TGTGCTAGTGGCACTGGGGCCAACGTCCTGACTTTC
-	TRBD2	TRBV7-9	TRBJ2-4	CASSRLAGGPYIQYF	TGTGCCAGCAGCCGACTAGCGGGGGGGCCGTACATTCAGTACTTC
-	TRBD2	TRBV7-2	TRBJ2-5	CASSLTPGGSGPYQETQYF	TGTGCCAGCAGCTTAACACCGGGGGGTAGCGGGCCGTACCAAGAGACCCAGTACTTC
-	TRBD2	TRBV5-4	TRBJ2-5	CASSQTGRTSGLETQYF	TGTGCCAGCAGCCAAACCGGGCGGACTAGCGGGCTGGAGACCCAGTACTTC
-	-	TRBV12-5	TRBJ2-7	CASGRSGLYEQYF	TGTGCTAGTGGTCGATCCGGACTTTACGAGCAGTACTTC
few	-	TRBV10-3	TRBJ2-7	CAIKGMTEQYF	TGTGCCATCAAGGGGATGACCGAGCAGTACTTC
-	TRBD2	TRBV30	TRBJ2-1	CAWKHFSGRADNEQFF	TGTGCCTGGAAACACTTCAGCGGGAGGGCCGACAATGAGCAGTTCTTC
-	TRBD1	TRBV9	TRBJ2-5	CASSNRDREPMFQETQYF	TGTGCCAGCAGCAATCGGGACAGGGAACCTATGTTCCAAGAGACCCAGTACTTC
-	TRBD2	TRBV5-1	TRBJ2-7	CASSLETSAPYEQYF	TGCGCCAGCAGCTTGGAGACTAGCGCACCCTACGAGCAGTACTTC
-	-	TRBV2	TRBJ2-2	CASSSIQGLFF	TGTGCCAGCAGTTCCATTCAGGGGCTGTTTTTT
-	-	TRBV28	TRBJ1-6	CATGGARLNSYNSPLHF	TGTGCCACCGGCGGGGCAAGACTGAACTCCTATAATTCACCCCTCCACTTT
-	TRBD2	TRBV27	TRBJ2-1	CASSLLAGGPYEQFF	TGTGCCAGCAGTTTACTAGCGGGGGGGCCGTATGAGCAGTTCTTC
once	-	TRBV18	TRBJ1-2	CASSPGSGENYGYTF	TGTGCCAGCTCACCAGGGTCCGGAGAAAACTATGGCTACACCTTC
-	-	TRBV9	TRBJ2-6	CASSRGLAGANVLTF	TGTGCCAGCAGCCGAGGCCTAGCTGGGGCCAACGTCCTGACTTTC
-	-	TRBV11-3	TRBJ2-1	CASSSQTTSRSEQFF	TGTGCCAGCAGCTCACAAACGACTAGTCGATCTGAGCAGTTCTTC
-	TRBD1	TRBV2	TRBJ1-6	CASSVQGVRSPLHF	TGTGCCAGCAGTGTCCAGGGGGTCAGGTCACCCCTCCACTTT
-	TRBD1	TRBV25-1	TRBJ1-2	CASSEYGRGLDGYTF	TGTGCCAGCAGTGAATACGGCAGGGGGCTGGACGGCTACACCTTC
-	TRBD2	TRBV5-6	TRBJ2-1	CASSLGEGYNEQFF	TGTGCCAGCAGCTTGGGGGAGGGATACAATGAGCAGTTCTTC
-	TRBD2	TRBV13	TRBJ2-7	CASSLMLAGEPYEQYF	TGTGCCAGCAGCTTAATGCTAGCGGGGGAACCCTACGAGCAGTACTTC
-	TRBD1	TRBV11-2	TRBJ2-2	CASSLGGTGRYTGELFF	TGTGCCAGCAGCTTAGGCGGGACAGGGAGGTACACCGGGGAGCTGTTTTTT
-	-	TRBV6-6	TRBJ2-3	CASSYNLRRTDTQYF	TGTGCCAGCAGTTACAATCTTCGTCGCACAGATACGCAGTATTTT